This T cell receptor beta chain was retrieved from a study of cytotoxic CD8 clonotypes in ibrutinib-treated CLL. In the study overall: Among the samples, the mean was approximately 250,000 productive templates and about 94,000 productive rearrangements.

Study results and caveats: Patients had baseline clonality above age-matched healthy donors, and this clonality moved with circulating CD8+ T-cell counts.

Concerning this clone: Its matching antigen is unknown.

CDR1 is SNHLY, CDR2 FYNNEI, per germline. This CDR3 contains 13 residues. V was clipped by 2 bases and J by 10 bases, with 9 bases between them. Some clones are missing from TCRdb's copy, which holds only in-frame ones; the method was immunoSEQ multiplex PCR. In the table there are about 160,000 clones, more than 65% of which are singletons. The chain employs TRBV2 and TRBJ1-6, with no clear D. The sequences come from PBMCs, collected after 12 months of ibrutinib treatment. This receptor was obtained from a human donor with chronic lymphocytic leukemia. CDR3: CASSERIVSPLHF. CDR3 coding DNA: TGTGCCAGCAGTGAACGTATAGTCTCACCCCTCCACTTT.